This T cell receptor beta chain was identified in a study of blood T cell repertoires in COVID-19. Study overall: From T cells, B-cell-depleted T cells, or PBMCs came the material, which was cDNA or gDNA.

In this sample, this clone turned up a few times. TCRdb's table, derived via immunoSEQ multiplex PCR, lists solely in-frame clones and lacks some. This table holds about 330,000 clones, about 90% found once. Participants' reported clinical history set cohort assignment. The sequencing sample was made of PBMCs or T cells enriched from blood (not recorded which). This sequence was found in a woman aged 25-40 years who had recovered from COVID-19.

The CDR3 reads CASSPMNTEAFF. DNA for the CDR3: TGTGCCAGCAGCCCCATGAACACTGAAGCTTTCTTT. The genes are TRBV9 and TRBJ1-1; D gene uncertain. Germline V gene lookup returns CDR1 SGDLS and CDR2 YYNGEE. The V gene lost 4 bases and the J gene lost 0 bases, with 4 bases spanning the gap. This CDR3 spans 12 amino acids.